One and the same sample provided the 21 T cell receptor beta chains below, sequenced in a study of CD8+ T cells in alopecia areata. Extracted RNA was reverse transcribed, and the resulting cDNA served as sequencing template. Repertoires were generated with immunoSEQ multiplex PCR, while TCRdb's copy carries only in-frame clones and drops some. Observed in the sample are approximately 280,000 clones, none of them singletons. CD4, CD8alpha, NKG2D, NKG2ACE and other markers were used to sort pooled cutaneous lymph node cells. Sample: CD4+ T cells sorted from a lymph node. All receptors come from a C3H/HeJ mouse with alopecia areata. MHC haplotype: H2-k.

This clone turned up a few times. Each gene name is a mouse one. The sequenced fragment ends 4 residues before the CDR3 boundary, so the rest is inferred from the germline J gene. The chain recombines TRBV13-1 with TRBJ2-3, with TRBD2 as a possible D gene (6 bases). In germline, CDR1 is NSHNY, CDR2 SYGAGN. The CDR3 has 12 amino acids. This CDR3 is CASSVLGETLYF. The CDR3 DNA, read in part, is TGTGCCAGCAGTGTACTGGGAGAA.

In regard to this clone: Mouse names are used for the genes. The CDR3 end lies 4 residues beyond the end of the read and is filled in from the germline J gene. The chain combines TRBV31 with TRBJ2-5, with TRBD2 matching 8 bases. The length of the CDR3 is 15 residues. J lost 0 bases, V lost 0 bases, and 2 bases had no gene match. CDR1 is GKSSPN and CDR2 is SITVG in the germline V gene. CDR3 sequence reads: CAWSLLGGNQDTQYF. The sequenced CDR3 bases are TGTGCCTGGAGTCTCCTGGGGGGTAACCAAGAC.

This clone showed up just a few times. The gene names here belong to mouse. The observed sequence ends 4 residues before the CDR3 terminus, with the missing tail filled in from the germline J gene. V usage is TRBV13-1 and J usage is TRBJ2-1; 7 bases are a match to TRBD1. Per the germline V gene, CDR1 is NSHNY and CDR2 is SYGAGN. The CDR3 is made up of 15 amino acids. V trimming: 5 bases; J trimming: 0 bases; junction bases outside the gene matches: 5. CDR3 bases read: TGTGCCAGCAGCCTGGACAGGCTTAACTATGCT. Translated: CASSLDRLNYA. The CDR3 in its entirety is CASSLDRLNYAEQFF.

This clone was observed a few times. Mouse gene names and germline throughout. Read coverage stops 4 residues before the CDR3 terminus; the germline J gene supplies the remainder. This sample includes further DNA sequences coding for the same CDR3. This chain links TRBV13-1 with TRBJ1-1; TRBD1 matches 9 bases. This CDR3 is 15 amino acids long. V was pared by 3 bases and J by 1 base, with 4 bases of the junction left unmatched. Germline V gives CDR1 NSHNY, CDR2 SYGAGN. The covered CDR3 bases are TGTGCCAGCAGTGCCCCGGGACAGGGGAACACA. Amino acids: CASSAPGQGNT. The full CDR3 protein reads CASSAPGQGNTEVFF.

This clone was seen only a few times. Genes here carry mouse names. The observed sequence ends 4 residues before the CDR3 terminus, with the missing tail filled in from the germline J gene. The chain recombines TRBV13-2 with TRBJ1-2; a weak D match, TRBD1 (6 bases). Trimming removed 1 base from V and 0 bases from J, with 7 bases in between. CDR3 length equals 14 residues. Germline V gives CDR1 NNHNN, CDR2 SYGAGS (reference sequence). CDR3 residues: CASGDSGANSDYTF. The part of the CDR3 DNA that was read is TGTGCCAGCGGTGATTCAGGGGCAAACTCC.

A remark on this clone: Mouse germline and gene names are used. With the read ending 4 residues before the CDR3 end, the germline J gene is used to fill in that end. This chain uses TRBV19 with TRBJ1-1; a possible D gene is TRBD1 (5 bases). The V gene's germline CDR1 is FNHDT and CDR2 SITEND (reference sequence). The V gene lost 2 bases and the J gene lost 4 bases, with 9 bases spanning the gap. CDR3 length: 13 residues. The CDR3 loop is CASSIQGGTEVFF. The CDR3 DNA, read in part, is TGTGCCAGCAGTATCCAGGGTGGCACA.

For this clone: Gene names and germline refer to mouse. The CDR3 is cut off 4 residues early in the read; its end comes from the germline J gene. Other nucleotide sequences in the sample specify the same CDR3. The chain joins TRBV1 to TRBJ2-3, with D perhaps matching TRBD2 (7 bases). V dropped 1 base and J dropped 1 base, with 12 bases sitting between them. Germline CDR1 and CDR2: NSQYPW and LRSPGD (reference sequence). This CDR3 has 16 residues. Incomplete CDR3 DNA: TGCACCTGCAGTGCAGCGGGGGGCGCGGGTGCAGAA. Protein product: CTCSAAGGAGAE. The full CDR3 is CTCSAAGGAGAETLYF.

This clone was observed a handful of times. Since a much larger clone is just one base distant, this may be a read error. The gene symbols are mouse symbols. This same CDR3 is encoded by further DNA sequences in the sample. The CDR3 loop is CASSHSYNSPLYF. Incomplete CDR3 DNA: TGTGCCAGCAGTCACAGCTATAATTCGCCC. The chain uses TRBV13-1 and TRBJ1-6; D gene ambiguous. The read is 3 residues too short to cover the CDR3 end, so that end is filled in from the germline J gene. TRBJ1-6 is reported as an ORF; its role is uncertain. With 4 bases removed from V and 3 bases from J, the gap between germline ends came to 5 bases. Germline CDR1 reads NSHNY; CDR2 reads SYGAGN. This CDR3 has 13 residues.

This clone was seen more than once but under ten times. Mouse gene names and germline throughout. The CDR3 goes on 4 residues after the read ends, and that part is filled in from the germline J gene. The chain carries TRBV31 and TRBJ2-4; D is perhaps TRBD2 (6 bases). V dropped 2 bases and J dropped 0 bases, with 12 bases sitting between them. Germline V gene sequence: CDR1 GKSSPN, CDR2 SITVG. CDR3 length equals 15 residues. CDR3 DNA, as far as it was read: TGTGCCTGGAGTTCACGACTGGCTAGTCAAAAC. Its translation is CAWSSRLASQN. The CDR3 in its entirety is CAWSSRLASQNTLYF.

A note on this clone: Germline and genes here are mouse. From the germline J gene comes the end of the CDR3, since the read stops 4 residues before it. Other DNA sequences of this sample code for an identical CDR3. J is TRBJ2-2 and V is TRBV5; possible D gene TRBD2, 6 bases. V lost 4 bases and J lost 3, with 9 bases in between. The CDR3 extends over 14 amino acids. Germline assignment: CDR1 LGHNA and CDR2 YNLKQL (reference sequence). The sequenced part of the CDR3 DNA is TGTGCCAGCAGCCTTTCTGGGGACACCGGG. As protein: CASSLSGDTG. The CDR3, in full, reads CASSLSGDTGQLYF.

Details on this clone: Gene and germline names: mouse. The read halts 4 residues ahead of the CDR3 end, with the missing end drawn from the germline J gene. The J gene is TRBJ2-4, the V gene TRBV1; D possibly corresponds to TRBD1 (5 bases). Trimming took off 1 base at V and 0 bases at J, with 11 bases between the two ends. This CDR3 comprises 16 residues. Per germline, CDR1 NSQYPW and CDR2 LRSPGD (reference sequence). The sequenced part of the CDR3 DNA is TGCACCTGCAGTGCAGCCAGGGAGAGGAGTCAAAAC. This sequence encodes CTCSAARERSQN. The CDR3, in full, reads CTCSAARERSQNTLYF. The full variable domain, rest sourced from reference TRBV1 and TRBJ2-4, is VTLLEQNPRWRLVPRGQAVNLRCILKNSQYPWMSWYQQDLQKQLQWLFTLRSPGDKEVKSLPGADYLATRVTDTELRLQVANMSQGRTLYCTCSAARERSQNTLYFGAGTRLSVL.

Points on this clone: Gene names follow the mouse nomenclature. Read sequence stops 4 residues before the CDR3 end, and the germline J gene provides the missing end. The rearrangement joins TRBV29 to TRBJ2-4, with TRBD1 matching 12 bases. V lost 6 bases, J lost 1 base, and 8 bases stayed unmatched. This CDR3 has 17 amino acids. The germline V gene has CDR1 MSHET and CDR2 SYDVDS. CDR3 residues: CASRFGTGGGGQNTLYF. The CDR3 DNA, read in part, is TGTGCTAGCAGGTTCGGGACAGGGGGCGGGGGTCAAAAC.

This clone was detected a few times. Each gene name is a mouse one. The CDR3 goes on 4 residues after the read ends, and that part is filled in from the germline J gene. The same CDR3 can be traced to other DNA sequences in this sample. The chain is built from TRBV19 and TRBJ2-3, with a possible D match to TRBD1 (5 bases). CDR1 is FNHDT and CDR2 is SITEND in the germline V gene (reference sequence). Trimming removed 2 bases at V and 0 bases at J, with 10 bases between. This CDR3 region has 15 residues. The covered CDR3 bases are TGTGCCAGCAGTATCCAGGGTACTAGTGCAGAA. This codes for CASSIQGTSAE. The complete CDR3 protein is CASSIQGTSAETLYF.

The table lists this clone with a few counts. Gene names are the mouse ones. The sequence runs out 4 residues before the end of the CDR3; the remainder is reconstructed from the germline J gene. The same CDR3 arises from other DNA sequences in this sample as well. V is TRBV19 and J is TRBJ2-7, with TRBD1 matching over 8 bases. The germline gives CDR1 FNHDT, CDR2 SITEND (reference sequence). This CDR3 contains 14 residues. Trimming took 1 base from V and 2 from J; bases not matched to a gene: 2. CDR3 sequence reads: CASSIRTGTYEQYF. CDR3 bases read: TGTGCCAGCAGTATAAGGACAGGGACCTAT. Looking up the rest from reference TRBV19 and TRBJ2-7 gives the full variable domain: GGIITQTPKFLIGQEGQKLTLKCQQNFNHDTMYWYRQDSGKGLRLIYYSITENDLQKGDLSEGYDASREKKSSFSLTVTSAQKNEMAVFLCASSIRTGTYEQYFGPGTRLTVL.

On this clone: These gene names are mouse names. Read data end 4 residues before the CDR3 end; the end is taken from the germline J gene. At the DNA level, this CDR3 is encoded by other sequences in the same sample as well. The J gene is TRBJ2-1, the V gene TRBV1; 9 bases match TRBD1. V was pared by 6 bases and J by 1 base, with 1 base of the junction left unmatched. The CDR3 extends over 14 amino acids. Germline values: CDR1 NSQYPW, CDR2 LRSPGD (reference sequence). CDR3 DNA (partial): TGCACCTGCAGCGGGACAGGGAACTATGCT. Its translation is CTCSGTGNYA. The whole CDR3 protein is CTCSGTGNYAEQFF.

With regard to this clone: Gene names refer to mouse genes. The read ends 4 residues shy of where the CDR3 ends; the end is completed using the germline J gene. This sample includes further DNA sequences coding for the same CDR3. The chain couples TRBV13-3 to TRBJ1-2, with 7 nucleotides matching TRBD1. The CDR3 length is 13 residues. After removal of 5 bases from V and 3 bases from J, the junction contained 4 bases not matched to a gene. Per germline, CDR1 NNHDY and CDR2 SYVADS. The CDR3 spells CASRVQGDSDYTF. CDR3 DNA (partial): TGTGCCAGCAGAGTCCAGGGGGACTCC.

Many counts were recorded for this clone. The germline and genes are mouse ones. Sequencing ends 4 residues short of the CDR3 end; the germline J gene provides the rest. This sample includes further DNA sequences coding for the same CDR3. This chain uses TRBV1 with TRBJ2-1, with TRBD2 identical over 7 bases. J gave up 1 base and V 0 bases, and 0 bases lay outside the gene matches. The V gene's germline CDR1 is NSQYPW and CDR2 LRSPGD (reference sequence). This CDR3 contains 15 residues. The CDR3 bases that were read are TGCACCTGCAGTGCAGAGACTGGGAACTATGCT. Its protein is CTCSAETGNYA. The full CDR3 protein is CTCSAETGNYAEQFF.

There are a few counts of this clone. Mouse gene names and germline throughout. The CDR3 extends 4 residues past the end of the read, so its final part is completed from the germline J gene. The V and J genes are TRBV5 and TRBJ1-2, with D hard to call. CDR3 size: 14 residues. The ends were cut back, 0 bases at V and 0 bases at J, with 5 bases in the middle. Looked up from germline, CDR1 is LGHNA and CDR2 is YNLKQL (reference sequence). The CDR3 DNA, read in part, is TGTGCCAGCAGCCAAGAGTGGGCAAACTCC. Encoded protein: CASSQEWANS. From start to end, the CDR3 is CASSQEWANSDYTF.

On this clone itself: Gene names follow the mouse nomenclature. The read halts 4 residues ahead of the CDR3 end, with the missing end drawn from the germline J gene. This rearrangement joins TRBV1 to TRBJ2-5; 7 bases map to TRBD2. The germline CDR1 and CDR2 sequences are NSQYPW and LRSPGD (reference sequence). J lost 0 bases, V lost 0 bases, and 6 bases had no gene match. This CDR3 has 17 residues. Partial CDR3 DNA: TGCACCTGCAGTGCAGATCCGACTGGGAGTAACCAAGAC. It encodes CTCSADPTGSNQD. The whole CDR3 is CTCSADPTGSNQDTQYF.

Notes on this clone: Each gene name is a mouse one. The read comes to an end 4 residues before the CDR3 does, leaving the germline J gene to fill in the end. The chain recombines TRBV4 with TRBJ2-4; D is perhaps TRBD2 (5 bases). CDR3 size: 14 residues. The germline V gene encodes CDR1 LGHDT and CDR2 YNNKQL (reference sequence). Trimming took 3 bases from V and 0 from J, leaving 7 bases between them. The DNA read from the CDR3 is TGTGCCAGCAGCTACTGGGCTAGTCAAAAC. This encodes CASSYWASQN. The CDR3 in full is CASSYWASQNTLYF. The variable domain in full, with the rest retrieved from reference TRBV4 and TRBJ2-4, is ETAVFQTPNYHVTQVGNEVSFNCKQTLGHDTMYWYKQDSKKLLKIMFSYNNKQLIVNETVPRRFSPQSSDKAHLNLRIKSVEPEDSAVYLCASSYWASQNTLYFGAGTRLSVL.

For this clone: Gene names and germline refer to mouse. With the read ending 4 residues before the CDR3 end, the germline J gene is used to fill in that end. The chain carries TRBV19 and TRBJ2-3, with 9 bases aligning to TRBD1. CDR3 length equals 14 residues. The germline gives CDR1 FNHDT, CDR2 SITEND (reference sequence). V lost 2 bases to trimming and J lost 4 bases; unmatched junction nucleotides: 2. The sequenced CDR3 bases are TGTGCCAGCAGTATCACAGGGGGCTCAGAA. This sequence encodes CASSITGGSE. The whole CDR3 reads CASSITGGSETLYF.